A single sample gave rise to the 13 T cell receptor beta chains below, sequenced in a study of T cells in narcolepsy. TCRdb's copy holds only in-frame clones and misses some; the assay was immunoSEQ multiplex PCR. The sample yields tens of thousands of clones, less than 85% seen once. The specimen was CD45RA- memory CD4+ T cells from PBMCs. Source of these receptors: a human donor with narcolepsy.

The V and J genes are TRBV19 and TRBJ1-1; unclear D gene. This CDR3 is 15 amino acids long. CDR1 LNHDA and CDR2 SQIVND come from the germline V gene (reference sequence). The V and J ends lost 6 bases and 1 base respectively, with 15 bases between them. The CDR3 spells CASRDHSTQNTEAFF. As DNA, the CDR3 is TGTGCCAGTAGGGACCACAGCACCCAGAACACTGAAGCTTTCTTT.

This clone has only one observation. The chain couples TRBV5-1 to TRBJ1-6; possibly TRBD1 for D (5 bases). Trimming stripped 0 bases from V and 5 bases from J, with 6 bases between. The CDR3 loop spans 14 amino acids. Germline V lookup: CDR1 SGHRS, CDR2 YFSETQ. For the CDR3, the DNA is TGCGCCAGCAGCTTGGGACAGAATAATTCACCCCTCCACTTT. Protein: CASSLGQNNSPLHF. The entire variable domain, with the rest obtained from reference TRBV5-1 and TRBJ1-6, is as follows: KAGVTQTPRYLIKTRGQQVTLSCSPISGHRSVSWYQQTPGQGLQFLFEYFSETQRNKGNFPGRFSGRQFSNSRSEMNVSTLELGDSALYLCASSLGQNNSPLHFGNGTRLTVT.

The chain combines TRBV7-9 with TRBJ1-1; the D is unclear. CDR1 SEHNR and CDR2 FQNEAQ come from the germline V gene (reference sequence). The germline V and J ends were trimmed by 5 bases and 5 bases, with 15 bases remaining between them. There are 14 residues in the CDR3. The CDR3 DNA follows: TGTGCCAGCAGCCTCGACCAGGTCGGAACTGAAGCTTTCTTT. It translates to CASSLDQVGTEAFF.

This clone has only one observation. This chain connects TRBV6-1 to TRBJ2-5; D remains unclear. Germline V gene sequence: CDR1 MNHNS, CDR2 SASEGT. The CDR3 consists of 13 residues. Deletions cut 4 bases from V and 5 bases from J, with 11 bases between. Written as DNA, the CDR3 is TGTGCCAGCAGTGCAACCATTATGGAGACCCAGTACTTC. This codes for CASSATIMETQYF.

This clone came up once. The gene calls are TRBV6-6 and TRBJ1-2, with D tentatively TRBD1 (5 bases). V lost 2 bases and J lost 0, with 7 bases in between. The CDR3 totals 14 residues. Germline lookup yields CDR1 MNHNY and CDR2 SVGAGI (reference sequence). The CDR3 region is CASSYQGTNYGYTF. The DNA of the CDR3 is TGTGCCAGCAGTTACCAGGGAACTAACTATGGCTACACCTTC.

V gene TRBV5-4 combines with J gene TRBJ2-3; D is perhaps TRBD1 or TRBD2 (5 bases each). CDR3 length equals 15 residues. CDR1 and CDR2 from the germline V gene are SGHNT and YYREEE (reference sequence). Trimming stripped 4 bases from V and 3 bases from J, with 15 bases between. This chain's CDR3 is CASSPDRGRTDTQYF. The CDR3 DNA sequence: TGTGCCAGCAGCCCCGACCGGGGCCGAACAGATACGCAGTATTTT.

The J gene is TRBJ1-4, the V gene TRBV7-2; D remains unclear. Looked up from germline, CDR1 is SGHTA and CDR2 is FQGNSA. This CDR3 is 14 amino acids long. With 1 base removed from V and 7 bases from J, the gap between germline ends came to 10 bases. The CDR3 reads CASSLDLSGEKLFF. DNA of the CDR3: TGTGCCAGCAGCTTAGACCTCTCGGGTGAAAAACTGTTTTTT.

The V gene is TRBV5-1, the J gene TRBJ1-2, with D perhaps matching TRBD1 (5 bases). Germline V gives CDR1 SGHRS, CDR2 YFSETQ. The CDR3 covers 16 residues. V lost 4 bases, J lost 4 bases, and 20 bases lay in between. CDR3 region: CASSPYSGTLLYGYTF. The CDR3 DNA sequence: TGCGCCAGCAGCCCTTACTCCGGGACGCTCCTCTATGGCTACACCTTC.

The chain links TRBV5-6 to TRBJ1-1, with a weak D call TRBD1 (6 bases). Germline loops: CDR1 SGHDT, CDR2 YYEEEE. The V gene lost 4 bases and the J gene lost 8 bases, with 15 bases spanning the gap. CDR3 length: 13 amino acids. CDR3 residues: CASSRSGGAEAFF. In DNA, the CDR3 is TGTGCCAGCAGCAGGTCGGGGGGCGCGGAAGCTTTCTTT.

This clone was recorded only once. The chain uses TRBV2 and TRBJ1-3; no reliable D call. Between the trimmed V and J ends, which lost 3 bases and 10 bases, there was a span of 19 bases. Germline V gene lookup returns CDR1 SNHLY and CDR2 FYNNEI. This CDR3 is 15 amino acids long. CDR3 sequence: CASSDQSVRETTIYF. CDR3 DNA sequence: TGTGCCAGCAGTGATCAGTCAGTACGTGAAACAACCATATATTTT.

The J gene is TRBJ1-2, the V gene TRBV6-6, with no clear D. Germline CDR1 reads MNHNY; CDR2 reads SVGAGI (reference sequence). This CDR3 region has 13 residues. The ends were cut back, 7 bases at V and 8 bases at J, with 17 bases in the middle. The CDR3 bases are TGTGCCAGCACCTCAGACCCGAGAGAGGGCTACACCTTC. Protein: CASTSDPREGYTF.

This clone was recorded a few times. This chain links TRBV7-3 with TRBJ1-1; 8 nucleotides agree with TRBD1. The CDR3 runs 16 residues. From germline, CDR1 is SGHTA and CDR2 FQGTGA. J was trimmed by 1 base and V by 5 bases; bases with no gene match: 9. CDR3 region: CASSPGTGGGNTEAFF. The CDR3 nucleotides are TGTGCCAGCAGCCCTGGGACAGGTGGGGGGAACACTGAAGCTTTCTTT.

V usage is TRBV15 and J usage is TRBJ1-3; maybe TRBD1 (5 bases). With 0 bases removed from V and 3 bases from J, the gap between germline ends came to 15 bases. Germline lookup yields CDR1 LNHNV and CDR2 YYDKDF (reference sequence). This CDR3 contains 17 residues. The DNA for the CDR3 is TGTGCCACCAGCAGAGATTGGGTGGGACTGGGTGGAAACACCATATATTTT. Protein: CATSRDWVGLGGNTIYF.